This is a list of T cell receptor beta chains from one sample in a study of blood T cells in healthy people across ages. TCRdb re-called the 5' RACE reads through MiXCR, storing one row per CDR3 protein. The repertoire holds about 670,000 distinct CDR3 sequences, with approximately 40% as singletons. Sequencing was done on a sample of blood. These receptors all stem from a man older than 75 in good health. CDR3s include the opening cysteine and the closing phenylalanine or tryptophan. D genes are given only for firm matches. Not every row has a clone size; where given, it reads once, few, many or a size class.

d_call	v_call	j_call	clone_size	cdr3_aa	cdr3_nt
.	TRBV7-2	TRBJ2-5	many	CASSFYGRGETQYF	TGTGCCAGCAGCTTTTATGGGAGAGGGGAGACCCAGTACTTC
TRBD1	TRBV30	TRBJ2-3	.	CAWRDRGVTDTQYF	TGTGCCTGGAGAGACAGGGGGGTCACAGATACGCAGTATTTT
TRBD1	TRBV7-2	TRBJ2-7	.	CASSPTGGYYEQYF	TGTGCCAGCAGCCCAACAGGGGGCTACTACGAGCAGTACTTC
TRBD1	TRBV6-2/TRBV6-3	TRBJ2-1	.	CASSYRAAGTGVDNEQFF	TGTGCCAGCAGTTACAGAGCGGCTGGGACAGGGGTGGACAATGAGCAGTTCTTC
.	TRBV20-1	TRBJ2-1	.	CSASTSGYYNEQFF	TGCAGTGCTAGCACTAGTGGCTACTACAATGAGCAGTTCTTC
.	TRBV20-1	TRBJ1-4	.	CSARDLQGKNEKLFF	TGCAGTGCTAGAGATCTGCAGGGGAAAAATGAAAAACTGTTTTTT
TRBD1	TRBV4-3	TRBJ2-5	few	CASSQENRGQETQYF	TGCGCCAGCAGCCAAGAGAACAGGGGACAAGAGACCCAGTACTTC
TRBD2	TRBV7-2	TRBJ2-5	few	CASSLGLAGGSDERYF	TGTGCCAGCAGCTTAGGACTAGCGGGAGGGTCGGATGAGCGGTACTTC
.	TRBV20-1	TRBJ2-4	.	CSAGRGDWEQYF	TGCAGTGCTGGCCGTGGTGATTGGGAGCAGTACTTC
TRBD1	TRBV9	TRBJ1-2	once	CANRGYGYIF	TGTGCCAACAGGGGATATGGCTACATCTTC
.	TRBV19	TRBJ2-5	.	CASSTQGGETQYF	TGTGCCAGTAGCACTCAGGGGGGAGAGACCCAGTACTTC
TRBD1	TRBV7-2	TRBJ2-1	.	CASSSPTGIRFF	TGTGCCAGCAGCTCACCGACAGGGATTCGGTTCTTC
.	TRBV7-2	TRBJ2-1	.	CASSFPGLTNEQFF	TGTGCCAGCAGCTTCCCAGGACTCACCAATGAGCAGTTCTTC
TRBD2	TRBV9	TRBJ2-7	.	CASSTSSGPTYEQYF	TGTGCCAGCAGCACTTCTAGCGGACCCACCTACGAGCAGTACTTC
.	TRBV20-1	TRBJ1-4	.	CSAQDNLGEKLFF	TGCAGTGCTCAGGACAACCTGGGCGAAAAACTGTTTTTT
TRBD1	TRBV7-2	TRBJ2-3	.	CASSLGQGDIDTQYF	TGTGCCAGCAGCCTCGGACAGGGAGACATAGATACGCAGTATTTT
TRBD2	TRBV20-1	TRBJ2-3	.	CSVNTGTTTDTQYF	TGCAGTGTTAATACCGGGACTACCACAGATACGCAGTATTTT
.	TRBV5-5	TRBJ1-5	.	CASSFITGSNQPQHF	TGTGCCAGCAGCTTTATAACAGGTTCGAATCAGCCCCAGCATTTT
.	TRBV12-3/TRBV12-4	TRBJ1-2	few	CASRAGRRGGYTF	TGTGCCAGCAGAGCGGGACGACGGGGTGGCTACACCTTC
TRBD1	TRBV3-1	TRBJ2-7	few	CASSQKPGQGSEQYF	TGTGCCAGCAGCCAGAAACCGGGACAGGGTTCCGAGCAGTACTTC
.	TRBV21-1	TRBJ2-3	.	CASSKEGGDRGCGTHFPDTQYF	TGTGCCAGCAGCAAAGAGGGAGGAGACAGGGGATGCGGGACTCACTTCCCAGATACGCAGTATTTT
.	TRBV11-2	TRBJ2-5	few	CASSLDLLQETQYF	TGTGCCAGCAGCTTAGACCTACTTCAAGAGACCCAGTACTTC
TRBD2	TRBV20-1	TRBJ2-3	.	CSAIRQETSGTDTQYF	TGCAGTGCTATTCGACAGGAGACTAGCGGCACAGATACGCAGTATTTT